The 9 T cell receptor beta chains in this list originate from one sample, sequenced in a study of cytomegalovirus exposure and HLA in healthy donors. A multiplex PCR was run with 60 Vbeta primers and 13 Jbeta primers. Repertoires were generated with immunoSEQ multiplex PCR, while TCRdb's copy carries only in-frame clones and drops some. The table shows 150,000 to 200,000 clones, with around 79% occurring only once. Sequenced material: PBMCs. Receptors were obtained from a male donor in good health and CMV-seropositive.

This rearrangement joins TRBV7-3 to TRBJ2-3; D gene ambiguous. This CDR3 is built from 15 residues. V dropped 5 bases and J dropped 1 base, with 13 bases sitting between them. Looked up from germline, CDR1 is SGHTA and CDR2 is FQGTGA. CDR3 DNA sequence: TGTGCCAGCAGCCCTAAGCTCGCGGGCACAGATACGCAGTATTTT. This encodes CASSPKLAGTDTQYF.

The table lists this clone with a few counts. This chain uses TRBV6-6 with TRBJ2-2, with D possibly being TRBD1 (5 bases). The CDR3 totals 14 residues. The V end was cut by 7 bases, the J end by 1 base, with 10 bases between. Germline V gene data show CDR1 as MNHNY and CDR2 as SVGAGI (reference sequence). The CDR3 reads CASNIQGNTGELFF. CDR3 sequence (DNA): TGTGCCAGCAACATCCAGGGGAACACCGGGGAGCTGTTTTTT.

The chain combines TRBV27 with TRBJ1-6; D may be TRBD1 (5 bases). The germline CDR1 and CDR2 sequences are MNHEY and SMNVEV (reference sequence). V was cut by 4 bases and J by 4 bases, with 11 bases left in between. The CDR3 consists of 15 residues. This chain's CDR3 is CASSSPGPYNSPLHF. In DNA form, the CDR3 reads TGTGCCAGCAGTTCCCCAGGGCCATATAATTCACCCCTCCACTTT.

The chain recombines TRBV30 with TRBJ2-1; 9 bases align to TRBD2. Per the germline V gene, CDR1 is GTSNPN and CDR2 is SVGIG (reference sequence). The CDR3 consists of 16 residues. The V gene end was trimmed by 0 bases and the J gene end by 5 bases; junction bases not matched to a gene: 8. CDR3 sequence: CAWSVSLAGENNEQFF. In nucleotides, the CDR3 is TGTGCCTGGAGTGTCTCTTTAGCGGGGGAGAACAATGAGCAGTTCTTC.

The V call is TRBV12-5, the J call TRBJ2-1; 8 bases line up with TRBD2. This CDR3 is 14 amino acids long. Germline loops: CDR1 LGHNT, CDR2 FRNRAP. J gave up 2 bases and V 6 bases, and 3 bases lay outside the gene matches. The CDR3 sequence is CASGAGGPYNEQFF. The CDR3 DNA follows: TGTGCTAGTGGGGCGGGGGGCCCCTACAATGAGCAGTTCTTC.

The chain carries TRBV5-1 and TRBJ2-5; 14 nucleotides agree with TRBD2. V lost 4 bases, J lost 4 bases, and 6 bases stayed unmatched. This CDR3 contains 16 residues. Germline V CDR1 and CDR2: SGHRS, YFSETQ. CDR3 DNA sequence: TGCGCCAGCAGCACCGGGACTAGCGGGGGTATAGAGACCCAGTACTTC. As protein: CASSTGTSGGIETQYF.

The chain uses TRBV15 and TRBJ1-1; the match to TRBD1 covers 8 bases. The CDR3 runs 17 residues. After removal of 0 bases from V and 1 base from J, the junction contained 7 bases not matched to a gene. The germline CDR1 and CDR2 sequences are LNHNV and YYDKDF (reference sequence). The CDR3 sequence is CATSRDRQGLRNTEAFF. The CDR3 DNA follows: TGTGCCACCAGCAGAGACCGACAGGGGCTACGGAACACTGAAGCTTTCTTT.

The chain couples TRBV5-1 to TRBJ1-5, with D tentatively TRBD1 (5 bases). The CDR3 is 15 residues long. The V gene's germline CDR1 is SGHRS and CDR2 YFSETQ. Trimming stripped 2 bases from V and 2 bases from J, with 11 bases between. DNA for the CDR3: TGCGCCAGCAGCTTATATCCGGGGGGCAATCAGCCCCAGCATTTT. Its protein is CASSLYPGGNQPQHF.

The chain carries TRBV4-2 and TRBJ2-5, with D maybe TRBD1 (5 bases). The J call is in doubt because the DNA end fits TRBJ2-7 better. Germline V gene sequence: CDR1 LGHNA, CDR2 YNFKEQ. CDR3 length equals 14 residues. CDR3 region: CASSLQDTAYEQYF. The CDR3 coding sequence is TGTGCCAGCAGCTTGCAGGACACGGCCTACGAGCAGTACTTC.